These 18 T cell receptor beta chains came from one sample sequenced in a study of blood T cell repertoires in COVID-19. The method was immunoSEQ multiplex PCR; TCRdb's version includes in-frame clones alone and lacks a portion of them. The sample includes roughly 380,000 clones, roughly 90% of them seen just once. Sequencing was performed on peripheral blood. Receptor source: a woman in her thirties or forties with COVID-19, enrolled during active disease.

This clone was observed a single time. Other nucleotide sequences from this sample produce the same CDR3. The genes are TRBV6-5 and TRBJ1-5, with TRBD1 identical over 8 bases. The CDR3 spans 14 residues. Germline CDR1 is MNHEY and CDR2 is SVGAGI. V gave up 4 bases and J gave up 5 bases; unmatched junction bases: 4. CDR3 DNA sequence: TGTGCCAGCAGTTCGGGACAGGCCTATCAGCCCCAGCATTTT. This encodes CASSSGQAYQPQHF.

The CDR3 DNA is TGTGCCAGCAGTTATTTGGGGGGGGCGAACACCGGGGAGCTGTTTTTT. Protein: CASSYLGGANTGELFF. The chain combines TRBV6-5 with TRBJ2-2; 7 bases match TRBD2. Losses at the gene ends were 3 bases for V and 0 bases for J; bases not matched to a gene: 4. The CDR3 has 16 residues. CDR1 is MNHEY, CDR2 SVGAGI, per germline.

DNA for the CDR3: TGTGCCAGCTCACCCACTCCGGGGTCATATGGCTACACCTTC. Translated: CASSPTPGSYGYTF. The chain uses TRBV18 and TRBJ1-2; D unclear. V lost 3 bases and J lost 5, with 13 bases in between. The CDR3 has 14 amino acids. Germline CDR1 reads KGHSH; CDR2 reads LQKENI.

The V and J genes are TRBV19 and TRBJ2-7; 9 bases are a match to TRBD2. Per germline, CDR1 LNHDA and CDR2 SQIVND (reference sequence). The CDR3 has 16 amino acids. V gave up 5 bases and J gave up 5 bases; unmatched junction bases: 13. The CDR3 nucleotides read TGTGCCAGTAGTCCCCTGCCGGGACTAGCACCGAACGAGCAGTACTTC. This gives the protein CASSPLPGLAPNEQYF.

About this clone: A junction end diverges from the germline sequence, so it may reflect a read error. V is TRBV19 and J is TRBJ1-6; D may be TRBD1 (5 bases). CDR3 length: 15 amino acids. CDR1 and CDR2 (germline): LNHDA, SQIVND (reference sequence). CDR3 loop: CASRIDRAHNSPLHF. The CDR3, as DNA: TGTGCCAGTCGTATCGACAGAGCTCATAATTCACCCCTCCACTTT. Full variable domain (rest looked up from reference TRBV19 and TRBJ1-6): DGGITQSPKYLFRKEGQNVTLSCEQNLNHDAMYWYRQDPGQGLRLIYYSQIVNDFQKGDIAEGYSVSREKKESFPLTVTSAQKNPTAFYLCASRIDRAHNSPLHFGNGTRLTVT.

This clone appeared once. The rearrangement uses TRBV5-4 and TRBJ1-1, with D perhaps TRBD1 (6 bases). Germline lookup yields CDR1 SGHNT and CDR2 YYREEE (reference sequence). The CDR3 length is 14 residues. Trimming left V 5 bases short and J 6 bases short, with 17 bases between. The CDR3 loop is CASSSYETGAEAFF. In DNA form, the CDR3 reads TGTGCCAGCAGTTCTTACGAGACAGGCGCTGAAGCTTTCTTT.

The rearrangement links TRBV7-2 to TRBJ1-5; no clear D gene. The CDR3 totals 16 residues. The germline V and J ends were trimmed by 5 bases and 5 bases, with 19 bases remaining between them. Germline assignment: CDR1 SGHTA and CDR2 FQGNSA. CDR3 coding DNA: TGTGCCAGCAGCCCGTACCTCACCCAATTAGATCAGCCCCAGCATTTT. It specifies CASSPYLTQLDQPQHF.

The chain couples TRBV27 to TRBJ1-1, with 8 nucleotides matching TRBD1. Germline CDR1 MNHEY, CDR2 SMNVEV (reference sequence). The CDR3 consists of 17 residues. The junction had 17 bases not matched to a gene; V was cut back by 7 bases and J by 4 bases. CDR3 sequence: CASTRFPSGGAGTEAFF. DNA for the CDR3: TGTGCCAGCACTCGTTTCCCCTCAGGGGGCGCGGGCACTGAAGCTTTCTTT.

About this clone: The sample has other DNA sequences that encode this CDR3 too. V and J are TRBV11-3 and TRBJ2-1; perhaps TRBD2 as D (6 bases). Trimming cost V 5 bases and J 0 bases, with 11 bases left between them. CDR3 length: 15 amino acids. Germline-derived CDR1 and CDR2 are SGHNT and YENEEA. The CDR3 DNA reads TGTGCCAGCAGCCCGGGTAGCGGCTCCTACAATGAGCAGTTCTTC. It specifies CASSPGSGSYNEQFF.

In this sample, this clone turned up once. The chain uses TRBV7-2 and TRBJ2-3, with 14 bases fitting TRBD2. This CDR3 spans 16 amino acids. Germline lookup yields CDR1 SGHTA and CDR2 FQGNSA. V gave up 7 bases and J gave up 6 bases; unmatched junction bases: 9. CDR3 sequence reads: CASTRTSGRPRDTQYF. CDR3 nucleotide sequence: TGTGCCAGCACCCGGACTAGCGGGAGGCCAAGGGATACGCAGTATTTT.

The chain uses TRBV13 and TRBJ2-7; D is perhaps TRBD1 (6 bases). This CDR3 has 13 amino acids. From germline, CDR1 is PRHDT and CDR2 FYEKMQ (reference sequence). The V end was cut by 5 bases, the J end by 2 bases, with 10 bases between. CDR3 in DNA: TGTGCCAGCAGCCAGGACAGAGCCTACGAGCAGTACTTC. This translates into CASSQDRAYEQYF.

J is TRBJ2-1 and V is TRBV27; TRBD2 matches 8 bases. The CDR3 has 16 residues. The V gene end was trimmed by 5 bases and the J gene end by 10 bases; junction bases not matched to a gene: 16. Germline-derived CDR1 and CDR2 are MNHEY and SMNVEV (reference sequence). The CDR3: CASSNAPGLEPHEQFF. The CDR3, as DNA: TGTGCCAGCAGTAACGCGCCGGGACTAGAACCCCACGAGCAGTTCTTC.

V usage is TRBV5-1 and J usage is TRBJ2-7; no clear D. The CDR3 totals 14 residues. Trimming took off 0 bases at V and 3 bases at J, with 10 bases between the two ends. Germline CDR1 reads SGHRS; CDR2 reads YFSETQ. CDR3 protein: CASSLVPSYYEQYF. CDR3 DNA sequence: TGCGCCAGCAGCTTGGTTCCCAGTTACTACGAGCAGTACTTC.

The gene calls are TRBV28 and TRBJ1-1; tentative D call: TRBD1 (6 bases). From germline, CDR1 is MDHEN and CDR2 SYDVKM. Trimming shortened V by 4 bases and J by 0 bases, and 12 bases separated the two germline ends. This CDR3 has 15 amino acids. CDR3 sequence reads: CASSSPGVVNTEAFF. Written as DNA, the CDR3 is TGTGCCAGCAGTTCACCAGGGGTCGTGAACACTGAAGCTTTCTTT. Supplemented by reference TRBV28 and TRBJ1-1, the full variable domain reads DVKVTQSSRYLVKRTGEKVFLECVQDMDHENMFWYRQDPGLGLRLIYFSYDVKMKEKGDIPEGYSVSREKKERFSLILESASTNQTSMYLCASSSPGVVNTEAFFGQGTRLTVV.

V gene TRBV4-3 combines with J gene TRBJ2-1; 10 bases are a match to TRBD1. Unmatched junction bases numbered 17, after V lost 0 bases and J lost 6 bases. The CDR3 totals 20 residues. CDR1 and CDR2 (germline): LGHNA, YSLEER. Here the CDR3 DNA reads TGCGCCAGCAGCCAAGACGCAGGCTTCCGGGACAGGGGTTTGGGCAATGAGCAGTTCTTC. It translates to CASSQDAGFRDRGLGNEQFF.

The gene calls are TRBV28 and TRBJ1-3; D not resolved. V was cut by 3 bases and J by 0 bases, with 15 bases left in between. This CDR3 contains 17 residues. Germline V gives CDR1 MDHEN, CDR2 SYDVKM. In DNA, the CDR3 is TGTGCCAGCAGTTTCCCCAAGGCGGCGAGCTCTGGAAACACCATATATTTT. Translation: CASSFPKAASSGNTIYF.

The chain carries TRBV25-1 and TRBJ1-1; 11 bases are a match to TRBD1. The CDR3 consists of 16 residues. J gave up 5 bases and V 6 bases, and 11 bases lay outside the gene matches. CDR1 MGHDK and CDR2 SYGVNS come from the germline V gene. The CDR3: CASSPLGQGARTEAFF. CDR3 DNA sequence: TGTGCCAGCAGCCCCCTCGGACAGGGGGCACGAACTGAAGCTTTCTTT. The variable domain in full, completed from reference TRBV25-1 and TRBJ1-1, reads EADIYQTPRYLVIGTGKKITLECSQTMGHDKMYWYQQDPGMELHLIHYSYGVNSTEKGDLSSESTVSRIRTEHFPLTLESARPSHTSQYLCASSPLGQGARTEAFFGQGTRLTVV.

The chain is built from TRBV19 and TRBJ1-4; D may be TRBD1 (5 bases). V was pared by 4 bases and J by 8 bases, with 8 bases between. CDR1 is LNHDA, CDR2 SQIVND, per germline (reference sequence). CDR3 length equals 12 residues. The CDR3 DNA follows: TGTGCCAGTAGTAGGCAGGGCGAAAAACTGTTTTTT. It codes for CASSRQGEKLFF.